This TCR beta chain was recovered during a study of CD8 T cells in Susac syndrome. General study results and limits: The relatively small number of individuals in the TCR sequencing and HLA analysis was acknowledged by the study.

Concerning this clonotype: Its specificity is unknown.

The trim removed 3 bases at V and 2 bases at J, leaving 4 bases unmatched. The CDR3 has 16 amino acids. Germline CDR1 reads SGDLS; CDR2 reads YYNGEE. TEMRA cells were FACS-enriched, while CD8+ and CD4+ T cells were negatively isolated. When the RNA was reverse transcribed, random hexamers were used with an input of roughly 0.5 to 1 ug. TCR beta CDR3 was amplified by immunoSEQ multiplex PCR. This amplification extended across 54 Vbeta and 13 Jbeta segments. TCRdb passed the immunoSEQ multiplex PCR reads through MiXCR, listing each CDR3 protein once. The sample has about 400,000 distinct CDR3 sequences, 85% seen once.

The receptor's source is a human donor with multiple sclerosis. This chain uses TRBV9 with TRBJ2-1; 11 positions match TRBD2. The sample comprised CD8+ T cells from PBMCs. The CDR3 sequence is CASSAGTSGPYNEQFF. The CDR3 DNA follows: TGTGCCAGCAGCGCCGGGACTAGCGGACCCTACAATGAGCAGTTCTTC.